A selection of T cell receptor beta chains follows, all from one sample in a study of blood T cell repertoires in COVID-19. Generated by immunoSEQ multiplex PCR, the TCRdb table keeps only in-frame clones and is missing some. The sample carries approximately 360,000 clones, less than 90% recorded once. Material for sequencing was PBMCs or T cells enriched from blood (not recorded which). Receptors originate from a woman in her forties or fifties who had recovered from COVID-19. Both conserved end residues are trimmed from each CDR3. Not all rows give a size; the values are once, few, many and, for expanded clones, a class.

>TRBJ2-1|TRBV7-9|-
ASSLARAGQF
>TRBJ1-6|TRBV4-3|once
ASSQGQGASSPLH
>TRBJ2-3|TRBV6-5|-
ASSYGPTDTQY
>TRBJ2-5|TRBV19|-
AIPDRGMETQY
>TRBJ1-2|TRBV10-3|-
ASQMGQIYGYT
>TRBJ2-5|TRBV6-5|-
ASSYSRSAETQY
>TRBJ1-3|TRBV9|-
ASSASGTGGNTIY
>TRBJ1-1|TRBV29-1|-
SAGVSVRDRGLGTEAF
>TRBJ2-6|TRBV14|once
ASAASSGANVLT
>TRBJ1-2|TRBV28|-
ASSSPGYGYT
>TRBJ2-3|TRBV7-2|-
ASSSPRTSGGSTDTQY